What follows are 30 T cell receptor beta chains derived from one specimen sequenced in a study of blood T cell repertoires in COVID-19. This table comes from immunoSEQ multiplex PCR, and its TCRdb copy is limited to in-frame clones, with some not included. The sample shows under 250,000 clones, 70% to 90% of them seen only once. The sequenced sample consisted of peripheral blood. The receptors here all came from a man under 40 with COVID-19, enrolled during active disease.

The rearrangement links TRBV6-2 or TRBV6-3 to TRBJ2-1; TRBD2 is a possible D gene (6 bases). The CDR3 spans 16 residues. V lost 4 bases, J lost 5 bases, and 18 bases lay in between. Germline values: CDR1 MNHEY, CDR2 SVGEGT. In nucleotides, the CDR3 is TGTGCCAGCAGTTCGCTCGGGCTAGCGAGCCACAATGAGCAGTTCTTC. Translation: CASSSLGLASHNEQFF.

V gene TRBV27 combines with J gene TRBJ2-3; 7 bases map to TRBD1. V was clipped by 4 bases and J by 1 base; unmatched bases: 8. In germline, CDR1 is MNHEY, CDR2 SMNVEV (reference sequence). The CDR3 length is 16 residues. This CDR3 reads CASSSSQGEGTDTQYF. CDR3 nucleotides: TGTGCCAGCAGTTCATCGCAGGGGGAAGGCACAGATACGCAGTATTTT.

This chain joins TRBV18 and TRBJ1-2, with TRBD1 matching over 9 bases. This CDR3 is 12 amino acids long. CDR1 and CDR2 from the germline V gene are KGHSH and LQKENI. V lost 7 bases, J lost 8 bases, and 5 bases stayed unmatched. The CDR3 spells CASLTGGEGYTF. The CDR3, as DNA: TGTGCCAGCTTGACAGGGGGAGAAGGCTACACCTTC.

This clone was found once. The rearrangement uses TRBV30 and TRBJ1-6; 7 bases fit TRBD1. Trimming at V came to 2 bases and at J to 9 bases, leaving 4 bases not matched to a gene. The CDR3 has 13 residues. CDR1 and CDR2 (germline): GTSNPN, SVGIG (reference sequence). The CDR3 here is CAWSSQGFSPLHF. The CDR3 DNA sequence: TGTGCCTGGAGTTCACAGGGGTTTTCACCCCTCCACTTT.

The chain joins TRBV30 to TRBJ2-7; D may be TRBD2 (6 bases). Germline lookup yields CDR1 GTSNPN and CDR2 SVGIG (reference sequence). This CDR3 has 15 amino acids. The V and J ends lost 2 bases and 0 bases respectively, with 14 bases between them. CDR3 amino acids: CAWSSPGVSSYEQYF. CDR3 coding DNA: TGTGCCTGGAGTTCGCCGGGAGTGAGCTCCTACGAGCAGTACTTC.

The chain combines TRBV27 with TRBJ2-6; D is unresolved. V was clipped by 6 bases and J by 0 bases, with 9 bases between them. The germline V gene has CDR1 MNHEY and CDR2 SMNVEV (reference sequence). The CDR3 runs 15 residues. CDR3 amino acids: CASSTYLSGANVLTF. The CDR3 nucleotides read TGTGCCAGCAGCACTTACCTCTCTGGGGCCAACGTCCTGACTTTC. The full variable domain, with the rest looked up from reference TRBV27 and TRBJ2-6, is EAQVTQNPRYLITVTGKKLTVTCSQNMNHEYMSWYRQDPGLGLRQIYYSMNVEVTDKGDVPEGYKVSRKEKRNFPLILESPSPNQTSLYFCASSTYLSGANVLTFGAGSRLTVL.

The rearrangement joins TRBV5-5 to TRBJ2-5; TRBD1 matches at 8 bases. This CDR3 contains 14 residues. In germline, CDR1 is SGHKS, CDR2 YYEKEE (reference sequence). The V gene end was trimmed by 2 bases and the J gene end by 1 base; junction bases not matched to a gene: 1. In DNA, the CDR3 is TGTGCCAGCAGCTTTACAGGGGGCCAAGAGACCCAGTACTTC. This sequence encodes CASSFTGGQETQYF.

The chain combines TRBV7-2 with TRBJ1-1; 9 bases are a match to TRBD1. Germline V gene sequence: CDR1 SGHTA, CDR2 FQGNSA. The CDR3 is 13 residues long. V shed 3 bases, J shed 8 bases, and the junction held 4 bases outside the gene matches. CDR3 in amino acids: CASSLGQGREAFF. The CDR3 region has the DNA TGTGCCAGCAGCTTGGGACAGGGTCGCGAAGCTTTCTTT. The variable domain in full, completed from reference TRBV7-2 and TRBJ1-1, reads GAGVSQSPSNKVTEKGKDVELRCDPISGHTALYWYRQSLGQGLEFLIYFQGNSAPDKSGLPSDRFSAERTGGSVSTLTIQRTQQEDSAVYLCASSLGQGREAFFGQGTRLTVV.

J is TRBJ2-1 and V is TRBV3-1 (or the pseudogene TRBV3-2); weak D call: TRBD2 (6 bases). The V gene's germline CDR1 is LGHDT and CDR2 YNNKEL (reference sequence). CDR3 length: 18 residues. V lost 0 bases and J lost 3, with 18 bases in between. DNA of the CDR3: TGTGCCAGCAGCCAAGAGTCGGATCCTAGCGAGAACTACAATGAGCAGTTCTTC. Protein product: CASSQESDPSENYNEQFF.

Of note for this clone: The germline gene is not matched at one end of the junction; a read error may be the cause. The chain employs TRBV28 and TRBJ1-2, with D maybe TRBD1 (6 bases). Germline loops: CDR1 MDHEN, CDR2 SYDVKM. The length of the CDR3 is 11 residues. DNA for the CDR3: TGTGCCAGCAGCCTATTCGGACAGTTGACGTTC. The encoded protein is CASSLFGQLTF.

The V and J genes are TRBV11-1 and TRBJ2-7; the D gene is possibly TRBD2 (6 bases). Trimming pared 5 bases from V and 2 bases from J, leaving 13 bases between. The length of the CDR3 is 14 residues. The V gene's germline CDR1 is SGHAT and CDR2 FQDESV (reference sequence). The CDR3 here is CASSSRLGTYEQYF. In DNA form, the CDR3 reads TGTGCCAGCAGCAGTCGACTAGGGACCTACGAGCAGTACTTC.

The chain recombines TRBV7-2 with TRBJ1-6; TRBD1 agrees at 7 bases. Germline trimming cut 5 bases from V and 4 bases from J; bases unmatched to any gene: 11. The CDR3 has 17 residues. Germline V gene lookup returns CDR1 SGHTA and CDR2 FQGNSA. CDR3 loop: CASSQYEGAYYNSPLHF. The CDR3 nucleotides read TGTGCCAGCAGCCAATACGAGGGGGCATATTATAATTCACCCCTCCACTTT. The full variable domain, completed using reference TRBV7-2 and TRBJ1-6, is GAGVSQSPSNKVTEKGKDVELRCDPISGHTALYWYRQSLGQGLEFLIYFQGNSAPDKSGLPSDRFSAERTGGSVSTLTIQRTQQEDSAVYLCASSQYEGAYYNSPLHFGNGTRLTVT.

DNA of the CDR3: TGTGCCAGCAGACCCGGGGGGGTAATAGATACGCAGTATTTT. Amino acids: CASRPGGVIDTQYF. The gene calls are TRBV3-1 (or the pseudogene TRBV3-2) and TRBJ2-3; 8 nucleotides line up with TRBD2. Germline V gene sequence: CDR1 LGHDT, CDR2 YNNKEL (reference sequence). CDR3 size: 14 residues. V lost 6 bases, J lost 5 bases, and 7 bases stayed unmatched.

V is TRBV19 and J is TRBJ2-1; 7 nucleotides align to TRBD1. V lost 6 bases and J lost 3; bases outside the gene matches: 8. This CDR3 spans 15 amino acids. Looked up from germline, CDR1 is LNHDA and CDR2 is SQIVND (reference sequence). The CDR3 sequence: CASSVQGQSYNEQFF. CDR3 nucleotide sequence: TGTGCCAGTAGCGTACAGGGGCAAAGCTACAATGAGCAGTTCTTC.

J is TRBJ1-6 and V is TRBV19; TRBD1 might be the D (6 bases). This CDR3 comprises 14 residues. Looked up from germline, CDR1 is LNHDA and CDR2 is SQIVND (reference sequence). The V and J ends lost 3 bases and 9 bases respectively, with 12 bases between them. The CDR3 DNA reads as TGTGCCAGTAGTATTGTGGGGGCGGCTTCACCCCTCCACTTT. It is translated as CASSIVGAASPLHF.

The CDR3 DNA reads TGTGCCAGCTCACCATGGGCTAGCGGCACAGATACGCAGTATTTT. Translating it yields CASSPWASGTDTQYF. The V gene is TRBV18, the J gene TRBJ2-3; the D gene is possibly TRBD2 (6 bases). V lost 2 bases and J lost 1, with 10 bases in between. The CDR3 covers 15 residues. Germline CDR1 and CDR2: KGHSH and LQKENI.

The chain links TRBV19 to TRBJ1-5; D unclear. V shed 3 bases and J shed 0 bases, with 15 bases lying between them. The V gene's germline CDR1 is LNHDA and CDR2 SQIVND (reference sequence). The CDR3 has 17 amino acids. The CDR3 DNA reads as TGTGCCAGTAGTATGCGGGCAGGCTCCTATAGCAATCAGCCCCAGCATTTT. It encodes CASSMRAGSYSNQPQHF.

The rearrangement joins TRBV30 to TRBJ1-1; D gene uncertain. The CDR3 runs to 15 residues. Germline V gene lookup returns CDR1 GTSNPN and CDR2 SVGIG (reference sequence). The V end was cut by 3 bases, the J end by 0 bases, with 14 bases between. The CDR3 bases are TGTGCCTGGAGGTTATTGGGGAGTTTGAACACTGAAGCTTTCTTT. It specifies CAWRLLGSLNTEAFF. Filled out from reference TRBV30 and TRBJ1-1, the complete variable domain reads SQTIHQWPATLVQPVGSPLSLECTVEGTSNPNLYWYRQAAGRGLQLLFYSVGIGQISSEVPQNLSASRPQDRQFILSSKKLLLSDSGFYLCAWRLLGSLNTEAFFGQGTRLTVV.

This rearrangement joins TRBV24-1 to TRBJ2-1; 7 nucleotides align to TRBD2. Germline V gene data show CDR1 as KGHDR and CDR2 as SFDVKD. This CDR3 spans 16 amino acids. V lost 6 bases to trimming and J lost 6 bases; unmatched junction nucleotides: 13. For the CDR3, the DNA is TGTGCCACCAGTCCACCCAGAGGGACTACCCCCAATGAGCAGTTCTTC. Translating it yields CATSPPRGTTPNEQFF.

The V gene is TRBV27, the J gene TRBJ1-1, with TRBD1 as a possible D gene (6 bases). The germline CDR1 and CDR2 sequences are MNHEY and SMNVEV (reference sequence). There are 14 residues in the CDR3. The V end was cut by 6 bases, the J end by 4 bases, with 15 bases between. The CDR3 reads CASRSAGAFTEAFF. The CDR3 DNA follows: TGTGCCAGCAGATCCGCAGGGGCTTTCACTGAAGCTTTCTTT.

This chain joins TRBV11-1 and TRBJ2-1; 8 positions match TRBD1. Germline loops: CDR1 SGHAT, CDR2 FQDESV (reference sequence). V dropped 1 base and J dropped 11; count of bases not matched to a gene: 7. This CDR3 is 14 amino acids long. The chain's CDR3 is CASSLDRQGTQQFF. CDR3 DNA: TGTGCCAGCAGCTTAGACAGACAGGGGACCCAGCAGTTCTTC.

This chain uses TRBV6-5 with TRBJ1-1; D is undetermined. Germline-derived CDR1 and CDR2 are MNHEY and SVGAGI. The CDR3 has 12 residues. V lost 4 bases to trimming and J lost 0 bases, with 3 bases between them. The CDR3 DNA follows: TGTGCCAGCAGTTTAATGAACACTGAAGCTTTCTTT. Amino acid sequence: CASSLMNTEAFF.

This chain uses TRBV12-3 or TRBV12-4 with TRBJ1-2; 8 bases fit TRBD1. V shed 5 bases and J 7 bases; nucleotides not matched to a gene: 6. This CDR3 has 13 amino acids. The CDR3 bases are TGTGCCAGCAGTCCACAGGGGGTAGGTGGCTACACCTTC. Its translation: CASSPQGVGGYTF.

V usage is TRBV3-1 (or the pseudogene TRBV3-2) and J usage is TRBJ2-1; 10 bases are shared with TRBD2. This CDR3 region has 17 residues. J was trimmed by 0 bases and V by 3 bases; bases with no gene match: 5. CDR1 and CDR2 from the germline V gene are LGHDT and YNNKEL (reference sequence). The CDR3 DNA reads as TGTGCCAGCAGCCACCGACTAGCGGGTTTCTCCTACAATGAGCAGTTCTTC. This encodes CASSHRLAGFSYNEQFF.

The chain carries TRBV4-3 and TRBJ1-6; D is ambiguous. Trimming pared 0 bases from V and 10 bases from J, leaving 13 bases between. Germline assignment: CDR1 LGHNA and CDR2 YSLEER. CDR3 length: 15 amino acids. CDR3: CASSQDPRVGSPLHF. CDR3 nucleotides: TGCGCCAGCAGCCAAGATCCCCGGGTAGGCTCACCCCTCCACTTT.

This sequence joins TRBV12-3 or TRBV12-4 and TRBJ2-1; no definite D call. With 8 bases removed from V and 7 bases from J, the gap between germline ends came to 9 bases. This CDR3 is 11 amino acids long. The CDR3 here is CASEMMNEQFF. The CDR3 DNA sequence: TGTGCCAGCGAGATGATGAATGAGCAGTTCTTC.

V usage is TRBV28 and J usage is TRBJ2-7; 10 nucleotides agree with TRBD1. Germline lookup yields CDR1 MDHEN and CDR2 SYDVKM. CDR3 length: 14 residues. V lost 5 bases, J lost 2 bases, and 3 bases stayed unmatched. In DNA form, the CDR3 reads TGTGCCAGCAGTACGACAGGGGGCCCCTACGAGCAGTACTTC. Protein: CASSTTGGPYEQYF.

A single count supports this clone. The V call is TRBV19, the J call TRBJ1-1; 7 bases fit TRBD1. Germline V gene sequence: CDR1 LNHDA, CDR2 SQIVND (reference sequence). The CDR3 length is 15 residues. The V gene end was trimmed by 4 bases and the J gene end by 3 bases; junction bases not matched to a gene: 8. For the CDR3, the DNA is TGTGCCAGTAGTAGAAGAACTCAGGGGGACACTGAAGCTTTCTTT. This encodes CASSRRTQGDTEAFF.

The genes are TRBV4-1 and TRBJ1-2; unclear D gene. Deletions cut 0 bases from V and 5 bases from J, with 16 bases between. The CDR3 contains 16 residues. From germline, CDR1 is MGHRA and CDR2 YSYEKL. The CDR3 bases are TGCGCCAGCAGCCAAGATCCCAGCGTGAGGAGGTATGGCTACACCTTC. This sequence encodes CASSQDPSVRRYGYTF.

V and J are TRBV18 and TRBJ2-1; a possible D gene is TRBD1 (6 bases). The length of the CDR3 is 11 residues. The germline V gene encodes CDR1 KGHSH and CDR2 LQKENI. Trimming cost V 2 bases and J 10 bases, with 6 bases left between them. CDR3 bases: TGTGCCAGCTCACCAGGGGGCGAGCAGTTCTTC. Amino acids: CASSPGGEQFF.